Listed below are T cell receptor beta chains from one sample, sequenced in a study of beta chain features in type 1 diabetes. Profiling relied on immunoSEQ multiplex PCR, and the TCRdb table lists in-frame clones only, not all of them. The profile covers 45,000 to 60,000 clones, with roughly 63% appearing a single time and under 0.35% taken by the ten largest. Sequencing was performed on stem cell memory CD4+ T cells from blood. All receptors come from a woman between 25 and 40 years old with type 1 diabetes. The CDR3 runs from the conserved cysteine through the conserved F or W. Each record gives: clone size, D gene, J gene, V gene, CDR3 protein, CDR3 DNA. D genes are given only for firm matches. Part of the rows lack a size; the others show once, few, many or a class for expanded clones.

-	-	TRBJ2-1	TRBV2	CASSGTYGEQFF	TGTGCCAGCAGTGGGACATACGGTGAGCAGTTCTTC
-	TRBD1	TRBJ1-1	TRBV11-1	CASSLGDRTTEAFF	TGTGCCAGCAGCTTAGGGGACAGAACCACTGAAGCTTTCTTT
-	-	TRBJ2-6	TRBV4-1	CASSQGRAMSGANVLTF	TGCGCCAGCAGCCAGGGCAGGGCAATGTCTGGGGCCAACGTCCTGACTTTC
few	TRBD2	TRBJ2-5	TRBV19	CASKAASGIGETQYF	TGTGCCAGTAAGGCGGCTAGCGGGATTGGGGAGACCCAGTACTTC
-	-	TRBJ2-1	TRBV5-1	CASSLDPGGSYNEQFF	TGCGCCAGCAGCCTTGATCCGGGGGGCAGCTACAATGAGCAGTTCTTC
-	TRBD2	TRBJ2-7	TRBV4-1	CASSQGLAGPYEQYF	TGCGCCAGCAGCCAAGGACTAGCGGGGCCCTACGAGCAGTACTTC
-	-	TRBJ2-7	TRBV18	CASSPGRQGGEQYF	TGTGCCAGCTCACCAGGCAGGCAGGGGGGCGAGCAGTACTTC
-	-	TRBJ2-4	TRBV10-2	CASSREWGKNIQYF	TGCGCCAGCAGCAGGGAATGGGGCAAAAACATTCAGTACTTC
-	TRBD2	TRBJ2-3	TRBV7-3	CASSLTGLAADTQYF	TGTGCCAGCAGCCTCACCGGACTAGCCGCAGATACGCAGTATTTT
-	TRBD1	TRBJ1-2	TRBV29-1	CSVGTGDYGYTF	TGCAGCGTTGGGACAGGGGACTATGGCTACACCTTC
-	-	TRBJ1-1	TRBV30	CAWSRGWDTEAFF	TGTGCCTGGAGTCGGGGGTGGGACACTGAAGCTTTCTTT
-	TRBD1	TRBJ2-2	TRBV6-5	CASSPSGQGAGELFF	TGTGCCAGCAGTCCGTCGGGACAGGGGGCCGGGGAGCTGTTTTTT
-	-	TRBJ1-1	TRBV4-1	CASSQGEGVGNTEAFF	TGCGCCAGCAGCCAAGGAGAGGGGGTGGGGAACACTGAAGCTTTCTTT
-	-	TRBJ2-5	TRBV5-1	CASRLGGQWVLETQYF	TGCGCCAGCAGACTTGGAGGGCAGTGGGTATTGGAGACCCAGTACTTC
-	TRBD1	TRBJ1-1	TRBV19	CASSTRTGAEAFF	TGTGCCAGTAGTACCAGGACAGGCGCTGAAGCTTTCTTT
-	-	TRBJ1-1	TRBV6-5	CASCQRGGRTEAFF	TGTGCCAGCTGTCAAAGGGGGGGAAGGACTGAAGCTTTCTTT
-	TRBD1	TRBJ2-5	TRBV5-1	CASSLGQGGETQYF	TGCGCCAGCAGCCTCGGACAGGGAGGAGAGACCCAGTACTTC
-	TRBD1	TRBJ2-5	TRBV30	CACLGTDTQETQYF	TGTGCCTGTTTAGGGACAGACACCCAAGAGACCCAGTACTTC
once	-	TRBJ2-1	TRBV11-2	CASSLRIAQYNEQFF	TGTGCCAGCAGCTTACGGATAGCGCAGTACAATGAGCAGTTCTTC
-	TRBD2	TRBJ2-5	TRBV5-1	CASSASGRIEETQYF	TGCGCCAGCAGCGCAAGCGGGAGGATAGAGGAGACCCAGTACTTC
few	TRBD1	TRBJ1-4	TRBV28	CASSTAGQGLEKLFF	TGTGCCAGCAGTACGGCAGGACAGGGACTCGAAAAACTGTTTTTT
-	-	TRBJ1-5	TRBV9	CASSSGQPNQPQHF	TGTGCCAGCAGCTCTGGACAGCCTAATCAGCCCCAGCATTTT
-	TRBD1	TRBJ1-4	TRBV7-3	CASRPTGAPNEKLFF	TGTGCCAGCAGACCGACAGGGGCGCCTAATGAAAAACTGTTTTTT
-	TRBD1	TRBJ1-4	TRBV29-1	CSALQGDEKLFF	TGCAGCGCCCTACAGGGGGATGAAAAACTGTTTTTT
-	-	TRBJ2-7	TRBV27	CASSLYPGLSYEQYF	TGTGCCAGCAGTTTATACCCAGGCCTCTCCTACGAGCAGTACTTC
-	TRBD1	TRBJ2-4	TRBV29-1	CSVEDGTDIQYF	TGCAGCGTTGAAGATGGGACAGACATTCAGTACTTC
-	TRBD1	TRBJ2-5	TRBV29-1	CSVAISGGGETQYF	TGCAGCGTTGCTATTTCAGGGGGCGGGGAGACCCAGTACTTC
-	-	TRBJ2-3	TRBV15	CATSIMSVSDTQYF	TGTGCCACCAGCATAATGAGCGTTTCAGATACGCAGTATTTT
-	TRBD1	TRBJ1-2	TRBV19	CASSSRGTNYGYTF	TGTGCCAGTAGTTCCAGGGGGACTAACTATGGCTACACCTTC
-	TRBD2	TRBJ2-3	TRBV2	CASRRTSGRADTQYF	TGTGCCAGCAGGCGGACTAGCGGGAGAGCGGATACGCAGTATTTT
once	-	TRBJ2-7	TRBV5-6	CASSSTSGRGNLYEQYF	TGTGCCAGCAGCTCTACCAGTGGCAGGGGAAATCTCTACGAGCAGTACTTC
few	TRBD1	TRBJ2-3	TRBV29-1	CSVDGQGTDTQYF	TGCAGCGTTGACGGACAGGGAACAGATACGCAGTATTTT
-	-	TRBJ2-1	TRBV21-1	CASGREASGSYEQFF	TGTGCCAGCGGCCGGGAGGCTAGCGGGAGCTATGAGCAGTTCTTC
-	-	TRBJ2-1	TRBV29-1	CSVEIWSGHNEQFF	TGCAGCGTTGAAATTTGGAGCGGCCACAATGAGCAGTTCTTC
-	-	TRBJ1-2	TRBV28	CASSQGQAYYGYTF	TGTGCCAGCAGTCAGGGGCAGGCGTACTATGGCTACACCTTC
-	-	TRBJ2-1	TRBV11-3	CASSLAAYNEQFF	TGTGCCAGCAGCTTAGCCGCCTACAATGAGCAGTTCTTC
-	-	TRBJ2-5	TRBV5-1	CASSSQPDKETQYF	TGCGCCAGCAGCTCGCAGCCGGACAAAGAGACCCAGTACTTC
-	-	TRBJ1-1	TRBV6-1	CASSEMQEGTEAFF	TGTGCCAGCAGTGAAATGCAGGAGGGGACTGAAGCTTTCTTT
-	TRBD1	TRBJ2-5	TRBV7-2	CASSLTGYGETQYF	TGTGCCAGCAGCTTGACAGGGTATGGAGAGACCCAGTACTTC
-	TRBD2	TRBJ2-1	TRBV29-1	CSVDGTSGSDEQFF	TGCAGCGTTGACGGGACTAGCGGGAGTGATGAGCAGTTCTTC
-	TRBD2	TRBJ2-2	TRBV28	CASSTPGGHSTGELFF	TGTGCCAGCAGTACCCCGGGAGGACACTCGACCGGGGAGCTGTTTTTT
-	TRBD2	TRBJ2-3	TRBV6-1	CASSELAGVGNTQYF	TGTGCCAGCAGTGAACTAGCGGGAGTAGGAAATACGCAGTATTTT
-	-	TRBJ2-2	TRBV9	CASSVVAAGELFF	TGTGCCAGCAGCGTAGTGGCCGCCGGGGAGCTGTTTTTT
-	TRBD1	TRBJ2-5	TRBV7-3	CASSSGQGPETQYF	TGTGCCAGCAGCTCGGGACAGGGGCCCGAGACCCAGTACTTC
-	TRBD2	TRBJ2-3	TRBV15	CATSRDRSGRGEDTQYF	TGTGCCACCAGCAGAGATCGTAGCGGGAGAGGAGAAGATACGCAGTATTTT
-	-	TRBJ2-2	TRBV6-5	CASSYSALANTGELFF	TGTGCCAGCAGTTACTCGGCACTAGCAAACACCGGGGAGCTGTTTTTT
-	TRBD1	TRBJ1-5	TRBV7-9	CASRGTGNHQPQHF	TGTGCCAGCAGGGGGACAGGGAACCATCAGCCCCAGCATTTT
few	-	TRBJ2-7	TRBV4-2	CASSQEPIGSQSYEQYF	TGTGCCAGCAGCCAAGAACCCATCGGGAGTCAGTCCTACGAGCAGTACTTC
few	TRBD2	TRBJ2-1	TRBV29-1	CSVEGLAGTYNEQFF	TGCAGCGTTGAAGGACTAGCGGGGACCTACAATGAGCAGTTCTTC
-	-	TRBJ2-5	TRBV7-9	CASSLSGQETQYF	TGTGCCAGCAGCTTATCAGGGCAAGAGACCCAGTACTTC
-	TRBD2	TRBJ2-1	TRBV12-5	CASGLVTSGRAFEQFF	TGTGCTAGTGGTTTGGTAACTAGCGGGAGGGCCTTTGAGCAGTTCTTC
-	-	TRBJ2-1	TRBV19	CASTHRSRTGNEQFF	TGTGCCAGTACCCACAGGAGTCGCACTGGCAATGAGCAGTTCTTC
-	TRBD1	TRBJ2-7	TRBV23-1	CASSWTGGVRLGYEQYF	TGCGCCAGCAGTTGGACAGGGGGCGTCCGCCTAGGCTACGAGCAGTACTTC